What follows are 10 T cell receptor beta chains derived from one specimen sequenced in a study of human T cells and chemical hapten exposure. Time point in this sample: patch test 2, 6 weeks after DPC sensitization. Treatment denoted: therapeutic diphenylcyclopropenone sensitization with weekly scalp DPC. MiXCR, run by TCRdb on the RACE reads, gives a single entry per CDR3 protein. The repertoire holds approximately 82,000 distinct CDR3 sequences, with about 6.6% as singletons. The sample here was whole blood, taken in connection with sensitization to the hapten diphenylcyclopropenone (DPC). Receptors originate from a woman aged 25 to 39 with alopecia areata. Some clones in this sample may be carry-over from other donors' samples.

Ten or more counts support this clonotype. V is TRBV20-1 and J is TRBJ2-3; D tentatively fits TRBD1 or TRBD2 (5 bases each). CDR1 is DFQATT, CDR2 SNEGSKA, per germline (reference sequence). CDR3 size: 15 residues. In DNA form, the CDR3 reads TGCAGACCAATGGACCCACGGGATTTTGGGGGTACGCAGTATTTT. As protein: CRPMDPRDFGGTQYF.

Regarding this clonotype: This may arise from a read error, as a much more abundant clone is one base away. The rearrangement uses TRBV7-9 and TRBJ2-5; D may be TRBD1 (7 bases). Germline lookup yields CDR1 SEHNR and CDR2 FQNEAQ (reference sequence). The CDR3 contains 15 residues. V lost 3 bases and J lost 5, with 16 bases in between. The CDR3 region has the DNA TGTGCCAGCAGCTTTGCGTCTCAGGGGGGTGAGACCCAGTACTTC. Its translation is CASSFASQGGETQYF. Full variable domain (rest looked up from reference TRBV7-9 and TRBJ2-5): DTGVSQNPRHKITKRGQNVTFRCDPISEHNRLYWYRQTLGQGPEFLTYFQNEAQLEKSRLLSDRFSAERPKGSFSTLEIQRTEQGDSAMYLCASSFASQGGETQYFGPGTRLLVL.

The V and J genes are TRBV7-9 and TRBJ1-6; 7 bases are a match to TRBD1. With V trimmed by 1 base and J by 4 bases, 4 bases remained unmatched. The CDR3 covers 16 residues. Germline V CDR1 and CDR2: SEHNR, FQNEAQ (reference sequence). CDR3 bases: TGTGCCAGCAGCTTAGGGGACAGCACTTATAATTCACCCCTCCACTTT. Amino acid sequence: CASSLGDSTYNSPLHF.

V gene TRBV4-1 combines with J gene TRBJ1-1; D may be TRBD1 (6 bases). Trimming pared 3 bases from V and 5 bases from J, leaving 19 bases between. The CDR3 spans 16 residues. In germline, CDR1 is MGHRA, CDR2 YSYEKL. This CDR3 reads CASSQFGGRGRTEAFF. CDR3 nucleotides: TGCGCCAGCAGCCAGTTTGGGGGCAGGGGCCGGACTGAAGCTTTCTTT.

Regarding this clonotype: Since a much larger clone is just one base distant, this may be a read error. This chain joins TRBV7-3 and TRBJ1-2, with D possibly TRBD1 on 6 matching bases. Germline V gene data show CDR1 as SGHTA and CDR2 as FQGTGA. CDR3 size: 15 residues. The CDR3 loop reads CASSMTATGYDGDTF. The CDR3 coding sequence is TGTGCCAGCAGCATGACCGCAACAGGGTACGATGGCGACACCTTC. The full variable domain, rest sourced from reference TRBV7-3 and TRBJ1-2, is GAGVSQTPSNKVTEKGKYVELRCDPISGHTALYWYRQSLGQGPEFLIYFQGTGAADDSGLPNDRFFAVRPEGSVSTLKIQRTERGDSAVYLCASSMTATGYDGDTFGSGTRLTVV.

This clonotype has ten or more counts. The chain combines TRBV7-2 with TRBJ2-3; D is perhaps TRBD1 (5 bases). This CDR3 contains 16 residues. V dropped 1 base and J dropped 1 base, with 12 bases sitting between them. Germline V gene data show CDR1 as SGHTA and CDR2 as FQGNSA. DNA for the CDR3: TGTGCCAGCAGCTTAGAATTCGGCAGGGGCACAGATACGCAGTATTTT. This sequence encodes CASSLEFGRGTDTQYF.

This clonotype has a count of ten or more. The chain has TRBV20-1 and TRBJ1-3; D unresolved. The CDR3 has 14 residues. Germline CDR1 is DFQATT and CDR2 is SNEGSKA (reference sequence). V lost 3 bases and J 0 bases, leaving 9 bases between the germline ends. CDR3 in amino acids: CSASEAVSGNTIYF. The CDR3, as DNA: TGCAGTGCTAGTGAGGCAGTCTCTGGAAACACCATATATTTT.

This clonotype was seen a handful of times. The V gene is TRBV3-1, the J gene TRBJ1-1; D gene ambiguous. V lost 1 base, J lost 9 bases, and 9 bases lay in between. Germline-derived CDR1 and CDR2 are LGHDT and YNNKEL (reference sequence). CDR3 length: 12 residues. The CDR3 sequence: CASSQVQTQAFF. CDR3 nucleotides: TGTGCCAGCAGCCAAGTACAGACCCAAGCTTTCTTT.

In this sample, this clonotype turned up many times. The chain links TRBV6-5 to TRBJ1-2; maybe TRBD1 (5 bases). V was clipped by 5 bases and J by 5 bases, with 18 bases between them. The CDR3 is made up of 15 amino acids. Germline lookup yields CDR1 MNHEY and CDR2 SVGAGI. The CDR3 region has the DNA TGTGCCAGCAGTGGGGCCCCAGGGTCTTCATATGGCTACACCTTC. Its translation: CASSGAPGSSYGYTF.

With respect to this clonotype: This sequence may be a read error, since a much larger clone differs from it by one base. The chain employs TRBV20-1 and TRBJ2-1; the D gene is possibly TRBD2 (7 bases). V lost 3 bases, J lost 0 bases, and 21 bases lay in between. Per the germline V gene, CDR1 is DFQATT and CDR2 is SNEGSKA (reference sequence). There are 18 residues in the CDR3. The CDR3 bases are TGCAGTGCTAGTTCCCCCTATGAGGGGGAGGGCTCCTACAATGAGCAGTTCTTC. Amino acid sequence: CSASSPYEGEGSYNEQFF.